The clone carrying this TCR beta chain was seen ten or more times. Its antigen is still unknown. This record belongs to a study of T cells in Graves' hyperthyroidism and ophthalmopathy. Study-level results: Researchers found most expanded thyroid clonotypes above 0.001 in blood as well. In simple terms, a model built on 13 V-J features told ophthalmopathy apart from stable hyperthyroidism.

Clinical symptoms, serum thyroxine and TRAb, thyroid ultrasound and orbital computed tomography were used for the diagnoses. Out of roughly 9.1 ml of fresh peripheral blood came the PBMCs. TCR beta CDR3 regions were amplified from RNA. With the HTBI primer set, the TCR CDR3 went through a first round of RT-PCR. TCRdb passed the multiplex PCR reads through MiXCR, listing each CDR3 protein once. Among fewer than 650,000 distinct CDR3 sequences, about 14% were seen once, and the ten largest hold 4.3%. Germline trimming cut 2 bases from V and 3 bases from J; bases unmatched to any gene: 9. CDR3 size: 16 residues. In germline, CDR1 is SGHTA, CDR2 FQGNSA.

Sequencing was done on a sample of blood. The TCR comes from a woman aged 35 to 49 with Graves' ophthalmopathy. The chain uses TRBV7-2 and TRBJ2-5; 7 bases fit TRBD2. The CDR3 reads CASSLYGGRAEETQYF. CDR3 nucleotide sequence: TGTGCCAGCAGCTTATACGGAGGGAGGGCTGAAGAGACCCAGTACTTC.